Listed here are 17 T cell receptor beta chains from one sample, sequenced in a study of T cells in Graves' hyperthyroidism and ophthalmopathy. The investigators amplified TCR beta CDR3 regions from RNA transcripts. First-round RT-PCR targeting the TCR CDR3 was performed with the HTBI primer set. TCRdb independently ran MiXCR on the multiplex PCR reads; one entry per CDR3 protein. The sample has roughly 510,000 distinct CDR3 sequences; less than 25% are singletons. The sequencing input was blood. Receptors were obtained from a man in his late teens or twenties with Graves' hyperthyroidism.

Regarding this clonotype: This may be a read error: a much more frequent sequence differs by one nucleotide. The rearrangement joins TRBV11-2 to TRBJ2-7; TRBD2 is a possible D gene (5 bases). CDR1 and CDR2 from the germline V gene are SGHAT and FQNNGV. V gave up 8 bases and J gave up 0 bases, with 17 bases separating them. The CDR3 has 15 amino acids. Here the CDR3 reads CASRQNRDYSYEQYF. CDR3 in DNA: TGTGCCAGCCGCCAAAACCGGGATTACTCCTACGAGCAGTACTTC.

This clonotype has at least ten counts. The CDR3 sequence is CASSPGQGVNEQYF. The DNA for the CDR3 is TGTGCCAGCAGCCCAGGACAGGGAGTGAACGAGCAGTACTTC. The chain links TRBV11-2 to TRBJ2-7; TRBD1 agrees at 8 bases. Germline loops: CDR1 SGHAT, CDR2 FQNNGV. Trimming cost V 5 bases and J 5 bases; bases outside gene matches: 8. The CDR3 loop spans 14 amino acids.

As for this clonotype: A much larger clone lies one base from this, so it may be a read error. The CDR3 DNA reads TGCGCCAGCAGCAACGGACAGGGGGCCCGGGGACCTGGGGCCAACGTCCTGGCTTTC. Its translation is CASSNGQGARGPGANVLAF. This chain uses TRBV4-1 with TRBJ2-6; 11 bases are a match to TRBD1. CDR3 length: 19 residues. Germline values: CDR1 MGHRA, CDR2 YSYEKL.

The rearrangement uses TRBV20-1 and TRBJ2-6; no reliable D call. Trimming removed 6 bases at V and 1 base at J, with 10 bases between. CDR3 size: 14 residues. Per germline, CDR1 DFQATT and CDR2 SNEGSKA (reference sequence). In DNA, the CDR3 is TGCAGTGCCCCAGTCATTTCTGGGGCCAACGTCCTGACTTTC. It translates to CSAPVISGANVLTF.

The chain recombines TRBV6-1 with TRBJ2-5, with D possibly TRBD2 on 5 matching bases. CDR3 length: 14 residues. Trimming cost V 7 bases and J 1 base, with 13 bases left between them. Germline V gives CDR1 MNHNS, CDR2 SASEGT. The CDR3 bases are TGTGCCAGCACTCGAGGGCATCTCCAAGAGACCCAGTACTTC. This sequence encodes CASTRGHLQETQYF.

This clonotype was recorded at least ten times. This sequence joins TRBV15 and TRBJ1-5; unclear D gene. Germline V gene sequence: CDR1 LNHNV, CDR2 YYDKDF (reference sequence). V dropped 1 base and J dropped 6 bases, with 13 bases sitting between them. The CDR3 has 15 residues. The CDR3 coding sequence is TGTGCCACCAGCAGAGCCCGAGGCCCCAGTCAGCCCCAGCATTTT. This codes for CATSRARGPSQPQHF.

The rearrangement uses TRBV27 and TRBJ1-6; TRBD1 aligns across 8 bases. Germline V gene lookup returns CDR1 MNHEY and CDR2 SMNVEV (reference sequence). The V and J ends lost 4 bases and 7 bases, in that order; junction bases with no gene match: 9. The CDR3 has 16 amino acids. The CDR3, as DNA: TGTGCCAGCAGTTCATGGCAGGGGGCTGGAAATTCACCCCTCCACTTT. This encodes CASSSWQGAGNSPLHF.

In its sample, this clonotype was seen many times. The V and J genes are TRBV27 and TRBJ1-2; D unresolved. V lost 5 bases and J 4 bases, leaving 23 bases between the germline ends. This CDR3 has 17 amino acids. Germline CDR1 is MNHEY and CDR2 is SMNVEV (reference sequence). DNA for the CDR3: TGTGCCAGCAGTCCCCTTCCTCCGGGCCGCTCCACCTATGGCTACACCTTC. This sequence encodes CASSPLPPGRSTYGYTF.

In its sample, this clonotype was seen many times. A much bigger clone sits one base away, suggesting this may be a read error. The chain uses TRBV6-1 and TRBJ1-1; D is undetermined. The CDR3 contains 13 residues. CDR1 and CDR2 (germline): MNHNS, SASEGT. CDR3 coding DNA: TGTGCCAGCAGTGCCGTTCCGAACACTGAAGCTTCCTTT. It is translated as CASSAVPNTEASF.

J is TRBJ1-5 and V is TRBV30, with D unresolved. The germline V gene has CDR1 GTSNPN and CDR2 SVGIG (reference sequence). The V and J ends lost 4 bases and 4 bases respectively, with 11 bases between them. CDR3 size: 13 residues. For the CDR3, the DNA is TGTGCCTGGAACGGGTCCCCGAATCAGCCCCAGCATTTT. Its translation is CAWNGSPNQPQHF.

This clonotype showed up many times. This CDR3 reads CASSPGSYGYTF. The CDR3 bases are TGTGCCAGCAGCCCGGGGAGCTATGGCTACACCTTC. V and J are TRBV12-3 or TRBV12-4 and TRBJ1-2; unclear D gene. Between the trimmed V and J ends, which lost 6 bases and 4 bases, there was a span of 9 bases. The CDR3 length is 12 residues.

V and J are TRBV7-9 and TRBJ2-5; 7 bases agree with TRBD1. Losses at the gene ends were 0 bases for V and 4 bases for J; bases not matched to a gene: 5. The CDR3 consists of 15 residues. Germline values: CDR1 SEHNR, CDR2 FQNEAQ (reference sequence). The CDR3 reads CASSLAVRGRETQYF. CDR3 DNA sequence: TGTGCCAGCAGCTTAGCGGTCAGGGGGAGAGAGACCCAGTACTTC.

This clonotype was picked up many times. The genes are TRBV6-5 and TRBJ2-7, with a weak D call TRBD2 (5 bases). The CDR3 is 11 amino acids. Per germline, CDR1 MNHEY and CDR2 SVGAGI. V was trimmed by 6 bases and J by 7 bases, leaving 10 bases between them. The DNA for the CDR3 is TGTGCCAGCAGAAACACGGGAGAGCAGTACTTC. Its translation: CASRNTGEQYF.

This clonotype was found many times. This rearrangement joins TRBV19 to TRBJ1-1; D call uncertain. The CDR3 loop spans 15 amino acids. The V end lost 7 bases, the J end lost 1 base, and 16 bases lay between the germline ends. Germline-derived CDR1 and CDR2 are LNHDA and SQIVND (reference sequence). The CDR3 bases are TGTGCCAGTACCATAAGCCCGGGCAGGAACACTGAAGCTTTCTTT. It yields the protein CASTISPGRNTEAFF.

This clonotype was observed many times. At one end, the junction sequence differs from germline, possibly due to a read error. V gene TRBV29-1 combines with J gene TRBJ2-7, with unresolved D. The CDR3 has 14 residues. From germline, CDR1 is SQVTM and CDR2 ANQGSEA. CDR3 region: CSVETRPNSHEQYF. The CDR3 region has the DNA TGCAGCGTTGAGACGAGACCCAACTCCCACGAGCAGTACTTC.

This clonotype was detected a few times. V usage is TRBV11-2 and J usage is TRBJ2-5, with D maybe TRBD2 (6 bases). V dropped 6 bases and J dropped 3 bases, with 14 bases sitting between them. From germline, CDR1 is SGHAT and CDR2 FQNNGV. This CDR3 has 14 amino acids. The CDR3, as DNA: TGTGCCAGCAGTCTCGTGGGGGGAAAAGAGACCCAGTACTTC. Amino acids: CASSLVGGKETQYF.

Only a few counts were recorded for this clonotype. This chain joins TRBV7-2 and TRBJ2-5; possibly TRBD2 for D (6 bases). The CDR3 runs 13 residues. V dropped 9 bases and J dropped 0 bases, with 11 bases sitting between them. From germline, CDR1 is SGHTA and CDR2 FQGNSA. The chain's CDR3 is CASAAGYQETQYF. CDR3 DNA sequence: TGTGCCAGTGCCGCGGGGTACCAAGAGACCCAGTACTTC.